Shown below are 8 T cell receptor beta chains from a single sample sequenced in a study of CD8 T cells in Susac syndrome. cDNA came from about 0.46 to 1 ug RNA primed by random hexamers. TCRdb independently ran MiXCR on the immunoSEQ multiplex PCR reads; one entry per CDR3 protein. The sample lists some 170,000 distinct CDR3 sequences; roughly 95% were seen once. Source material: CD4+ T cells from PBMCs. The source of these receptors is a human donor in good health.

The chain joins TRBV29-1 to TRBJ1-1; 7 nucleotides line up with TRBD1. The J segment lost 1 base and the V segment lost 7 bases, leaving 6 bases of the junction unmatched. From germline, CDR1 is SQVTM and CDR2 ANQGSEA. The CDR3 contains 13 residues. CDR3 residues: CSAHQGGNTEAFF. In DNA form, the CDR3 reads TGCAGCGCCCATCAGGGGGGGAACACTGAAGCTTTCTTT. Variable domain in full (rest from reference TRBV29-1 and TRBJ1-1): SAVISQKPSRDICQRGTSLTIQCQVDSQVTMMFWYRQQPGQSLTLIATANQGSEATYESGFVIDKFPISRPNLTFSTLTVSNMSPEDSSIYLCSAHQGGNTEAFFGQGTRLTVV.

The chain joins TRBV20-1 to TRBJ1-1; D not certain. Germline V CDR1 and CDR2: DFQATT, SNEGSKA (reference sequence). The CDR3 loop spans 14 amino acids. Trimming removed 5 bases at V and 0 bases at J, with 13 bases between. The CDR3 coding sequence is TGCAGTGCTTACCCCGCTGGTCTGAACACTGAAGCTTTCTTT. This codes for CSAYPAGLNTEAFF.

CDR3 region: CASSPGRGALEQFF. Written as DNA, the CDR3 is TGTGCCAGCAGCCCCGGGCGGGGGGCCCTTGAGCAGTTCTTC. This chain uses TRBV3-1 with TRBJ2-1; 8 nucleotides line up with TRBD2. J gave up 9 bases and V 4 bases, and 8 bases lay outside the gene matches. Germline V CDR1 and CDR2: LGHDT, YNNKEL (reference sequence). The CDR3 contains 14 residues.

The CDR3 region has the DNA TGTGCCAGCAGCCAAGCCTCCGGGACAGCTAAGAACACTGAAGCTTTCTTT. Protein product: CASSQASGTAKNTEAFF. J is TRBJ1-1 and V is TRBV3-1; 7 bases fit TRBD1. The CDR3 totals 17 residues. V was pared by 1 base and J by 1 base, with 9 bases of the junction left unmatched. Germline V gene lookup returns CDR1 LGHDT and CDR2 YNNKEL (reference sequence).

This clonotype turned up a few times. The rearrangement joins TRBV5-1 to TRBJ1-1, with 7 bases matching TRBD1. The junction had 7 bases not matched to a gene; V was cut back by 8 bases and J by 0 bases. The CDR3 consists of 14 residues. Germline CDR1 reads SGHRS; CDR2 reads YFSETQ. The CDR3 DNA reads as TGCGCCAGTGGACAGGCTGACATGAACACTGAAGCTTTCTTT. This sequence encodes CASGQADMNTEAFF.

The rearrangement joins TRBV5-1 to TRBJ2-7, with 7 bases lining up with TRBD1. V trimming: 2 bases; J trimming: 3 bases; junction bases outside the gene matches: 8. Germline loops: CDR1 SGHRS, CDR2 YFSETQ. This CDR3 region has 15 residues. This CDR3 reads CASSFQQGLNYEQYF. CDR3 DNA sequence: TGCGCCAGCAGCTTCCAACAGGGGCTTAACTACGAGCAGTACTTC.

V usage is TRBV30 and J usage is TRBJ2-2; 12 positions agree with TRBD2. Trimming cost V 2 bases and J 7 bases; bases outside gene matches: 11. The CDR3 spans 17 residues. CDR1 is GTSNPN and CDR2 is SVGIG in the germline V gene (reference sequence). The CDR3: CAWSSLLAGGPGGELFF. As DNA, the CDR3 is TGTGCCTGGAGTTCCCTTCTAGCGGGGGGGCCAGGCGGGGAGCTGTTTTTT.

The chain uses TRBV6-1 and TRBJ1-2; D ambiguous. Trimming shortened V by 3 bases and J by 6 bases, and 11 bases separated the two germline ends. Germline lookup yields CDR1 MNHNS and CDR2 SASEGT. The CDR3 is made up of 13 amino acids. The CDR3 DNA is TGTGCCAGCAGTGAGAACTCCGGGGATGGCTACACCTTC. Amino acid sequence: CASSENSGDGYTF.